The TCR beta chain described here comes from a study of T cells in Graves' hyperthyroidism and ophthalmopathy. Whole-study results and caveats: In the analysis, a 13 V-J model separated ophthalmopathy from stable hyperthyroidism. Blood held most thyroid clonotypes expanded above 0.001 frequency.

Regarding this clonotype: The antigen remains unidentified.

The study enrolled patients aged 18 to 65 with newly diagnosed hyperthyroidism of under 2 months' duration. PBMCs stemmed from around 9.3 ml fresh peripheral blood. Researchers took RNA transcripts and amplified the TCR beta CDR3 regions from them. Carried out on the TCR CDR3, a first-round RT-PCR used the HTBI primer set. TCRdb redid the calling of the multiplex PCR reads with MiXCR, one entry per CDR3 protein. The data show 500,000 to 650,000 distinct CDR3 sequences, with less than 15% seen just once and around 14% held by the top ten. The V and J ends lost 7 bases and 5 bases respectively, with 14 bases between them. The length of the CDR3 is 14 residues. Germline V gives CDR1 MDHEN, CDR2 SYDVKM.

The chain carries TRBV28 and TRBJ2-2, with D perhaps matching TRBD1 or TRBD2 (5 bases each). Sequencing was performed on blood. This TCR was sampled from a woman between 40 and 55 years old with Graves' hyperthyroidism. For the CDR3, the DNA is TGTGCCAGCACCACCCTCTGGGGGACCGGGGAGCTGTTTTTT. Translating gives CASTTLWGTGELFF.